Below, 18 T cell receptor beta chains from the same sample are listed, as sequenced in a study of T cell responses to AZD1222 COVID-19 vaccine. The method was immunoSEQ multiplex PCR; TCRdb's version includes in-frame clones alone and lacks a portion of them. The sample carries 90,000 to 150,000 clones, roughly 90% recorded once. Sequenced material: peripheral blood, taken on day 0 of AZD1222 vaccination. The receptors were sampled from an adult in good health.

This clone has just a few counts. This chain links TRBV6-6 with TRBJ1-2; 12 bases match TRBD1. V lost 4 bases and J lost 8; bases outside the gene matches: 5. CDR1 and CDR2 from the germline V gene are MNHNY and SVGAGI (reference sequence). The CDR3 is 14 residues long. The CDR3 nucleotides read TGTGCCAGCAGTTCCGGGACAGGGGGCCGCGGCTACACCTTC. It specifies CASSSGTGGRGYTF.

The chain recombines TRBV25-1 with TRBJ1-3; the D is unclear. This CDR3 region has 15 residues. Trimming removed 5 bases at V and 0 bases at J, with 11 bases between. Germline V gene sequence: CDR1 MGHDK, CDR2 SYGVNS. CDR3 protein: CASSTSTYSGNTIYF. CDR3 nucleotide sequence: TGTGCCAGCAGTACTAGTACTTACTCTGGAAACACCATATATTTT. The variable domain in full, with the rest retrieved from reference TRBV25-1 and TRBJ1-3, is EADIYQTPRYLVIGTGKKITLECSQTMGHDKMYWYQQDPGMELHLIHYSYGVNSTEKGDLSSESTVSRIRTEHFPLTLESARPSHTSQYLCASSTSTYSGNTIYFGEGSWLTVV.

The chain is built from TRBV27 and TRBJ1-6; the D is unclear. Trimming stripped 9 bases from V and 0 bases from J, with 12 bases between. Per germline, CDR1 MNHEY and CDR2 SMNVEV (reference sequence). The CDR3 is 15 amino acids. CDR3 nucleotides: TGTGCCAGTTGTATCGGGAGCTCCTATAATTCACCCCTCCACTTT. Its translation: CASCIGSSYNSPLHF.

This chain connects TRBV20-1 to TRBJ1-2; D unclear. V lost 3 bases and J 6 bases, leaving 8 bases between the germline ends. Germline CDR1 DFQATT, CDR2 SNEGSKA (reference sequence). The CDR3 contains 11 residues. This CDR3 is CSASDIHGYTF. The CDR3 DNA reads TGCAGTGCTAGTGACATTCATGGCTACACCTTC.

The chain employs TRBV27 and TRBJ2-7; TRBD1 aligns across 7 bases. The V gene's germline CDR1 is MNHEY and CDR2 SMNVEV (reference sequence). This CDR3 comprises 12 residues. Trimming at V came to 4 bases and at J to 4 bases, leaving 1 base not matched to a gene. The CDR3 sequence is CASSSQGYEQYF. The DNA for the CDR3 is TGTGCCAGCAGTTCACAGGGGTACGAGCAGTACTTC.

V gene TRBV11-2 combines with J gene TRBJ1-6; D is ambiguous. V was shortened by 5 bases and J by 7 bases, with 12 bases between the two germline ends. CDR1 is SGHAT and CDR2 is FQNNGV in the germline V gene. The CDR3 contains 14 residues. The CDR3 DNA follows: TGTGCCAGCAGCGGTTCATACTCAAATTCACCCCTCCACTTT. Its protein is CASSGSYSNSPLHF.

This clone was seen just once. The V call is TRBV5-6, the J call TRBJ1-1, with 8 positions matching TRBD1. This CDR3 contains 19 residues. V shed 4 bases, J shed 4 bases, and the junction held 21 bases outside the gene matches. CDR1 is SGHDT and CDR2 is YYEEEE in the germline V gene. This CDR3 reads CASSHEKDRVFFVSTEAFF. CDR3 DNA: TGTGCCAGCAGCCACGAAAAGGACAGGGTCTTTTTCGTGTCCACTGAAGCTTTCTTT.

The J gene is TRBJ2-1, the V gene TRBV14; D gene uncertain. Germline CDR1 is SGHDN and CDR2 is FVKESK. Trimming stripped 0 bases from V and 7 bases from J, with 13 bases between. CDR3 length: 15 amino acids. The CDR3 bases are TGTGCCAGCAGCCAAGATTTGCGCCAAGGGAATGAGCAGTTCTTC. Amino acid sequence: CASSQDLRQGNEQFF.

This chain joins TRBV19 and TRBJ2-2; D call uncertain. The V and J ends lost 2 bases and 5 bases respectively, with 9 bases between them. CDR3 length equals 14 residues. Germline loops: CDR1 LNHDA, CDR2 SQIVND (reference sequence). CDR3 amino acids: CASSITAETGELFF. CDR3 DNA: TGTGCCAGTAGTATAACGGCCGAGACCGGGGAGCTGTTTTTT.

This chain uses TRBV10-2 with TRBJ1-6, with a possible D match to TRBD1 (6 bases). Germline V gives CDR1 WSHSY, CDR2 SAAADI. The CDR3 spans 17 residues. Trimming pared 4 bases from V and 2 bases from J, leaving 15 bases between. The CDR3 loop reads CASSGPRGGTYNSPLHF. CDR3 in DNA: TGCGCCAGCAGTGGGCCCCGGGGGGGCACCTATAATTCACCCCTCCACTTT.

The rearrangement uses TRBV2 and TRBJ2-5; TRBD1 or TRBD2 may be the D gene (6 bases each). The germline gives CDR1 SNHLY, CDR2 FYNNEI. The CDR3 covers 16 residues. The V gene lost 6 bases and the J gene lost 4 bases, with 21 bases spanning the gap. CDR3 sequence (DNA): TGTGCCAGCAGCCCCGAACGGGGGCAGGGGAGAGAGACCCAGTACTTC. It specifies CASSPERGQGRETQYF.

The rearrangement links TRBV6-5 to TRBJ1-1; a possible D gene is TRBD1 (5 bases). V dropped 11 bases and J dropped 4 bases, with 11 bases sitting between them. The CDR3 covers 11 residues. CDR1 is MNHEY and CDR2 is SVGAGI in the germline V gene. The CDR3 sequence is CAGGGFTEAFF. In nucleotides, the CDR3 is TGTGCCGGGGGGGGGTTCACTGAAGCTTTCTTT.

The chain joins TRBV29-1 to TRBJ1-4, with a possible D match to TRBD1 (5 bases). The CDR3 has 17 amino acids. Trimming took off 4 bases at V and 6 bases at J, with 24 bases between the two ends. Germline values: CDR1 SQVTM, CDR2 ANQGSEA. The CDR3 loop reads CSVAPGPSGGIDEKLFF. CDR3 coding DNA: TGCAGCGTTGCCCCAGGGCCAAGCGGTGGTATAGATGAAAAACTGTTTTTT.

This chain joins TRBV11-2 and TRBJ2-2; D uncertain. Germline values: CDR1 SGHAT, CDR2 FQNNGV. The CDR3 consists of 13 residues. V lost 5 bases to trimming and J lost 8 bases, with 12 bases between them. The CDR3 region is CASSPVGFGELFF. The CDR3 DNA sequence: TGTGCCAGCAGCCCAGTAGGGTTTGGGGAGCTGTTTTTT.

The rearrangement links TRBV4-3 to TRBJ2-3; no definite D call. There are 14 residues in the CDR3. Trimming pared 4 bases from V and 0 bases from J, leaving 8 bases between. Germline values: CDR1 LGHNA, CDR2 YSLEER. The CDR3 DNA is TGCGCCAGCAGCCTAGCTGCTAGCACAGATACGCAGTATTTT. It specifies CASSLAASTDTQYF.

This sequence joins TRBV9 and TRBJ2-5; possibly TRBD1 for D (5 bases). Trimming left V 0 bases short and J 2 bases short, with 14 bases between. From germline, CDR1 is SGDLS and CDR2 YYNGEE. This CDR3 comprises 16 residues. DNA of the CDR3: TGTGCCAGCAGCGTAGCCCCTCGGCAGGGTCAAGAGACCCAGTACTTC. It codes for CASSVAPRQGQETQYF. Supplemented by reference TRBV9 and TRBJ2-5, the full variable domain reads DSGVTQTPKHLITATGQRVTLRCSPRSGDLSVYWYQQSLDQGLQFLIQYYNGEERAKGNILERFSAQQFPDLHSELNLSSLELGDSALYFCASSVAPRQGQETQYFGPGTRLLVL.

This chain links TRBV3-1 (or the pseudogene TRBV3-2) with TRBJ2-3; 9 bases match TRBD1. Germline loops: CDR1 LGHDT, CDR2 YNNKEL (reference sequence). V lost 3 bases to trimming and J lost 5 bases; unmatched junction nucleotides: 9. The CDR3 is 16 amino acids. CDR3 coding DNA: TGTGCCAGCAGCCAGCTTTTAACAGGGGGCAGAGATACGCAGTATTTT. This sequence encodes CASSQLLTGGRDTQYF.

This clone was observed a few times. The J gene is TRBJ2-5, the V gene TRBV9; D not resolved. There are 14 residues in the CDR3. V lost 0 bases, J lost 5 bases, and 11 bases lay in between. CDR1 SGDLS and CDR2 YYNGEE come from the germline V gene. DNA for the CDR3: TGTGCCAGCAGCGTAGACTTAGGCCGGGAGACCCAGTACTTC. Translating gives CASSVDLGRETQYF.